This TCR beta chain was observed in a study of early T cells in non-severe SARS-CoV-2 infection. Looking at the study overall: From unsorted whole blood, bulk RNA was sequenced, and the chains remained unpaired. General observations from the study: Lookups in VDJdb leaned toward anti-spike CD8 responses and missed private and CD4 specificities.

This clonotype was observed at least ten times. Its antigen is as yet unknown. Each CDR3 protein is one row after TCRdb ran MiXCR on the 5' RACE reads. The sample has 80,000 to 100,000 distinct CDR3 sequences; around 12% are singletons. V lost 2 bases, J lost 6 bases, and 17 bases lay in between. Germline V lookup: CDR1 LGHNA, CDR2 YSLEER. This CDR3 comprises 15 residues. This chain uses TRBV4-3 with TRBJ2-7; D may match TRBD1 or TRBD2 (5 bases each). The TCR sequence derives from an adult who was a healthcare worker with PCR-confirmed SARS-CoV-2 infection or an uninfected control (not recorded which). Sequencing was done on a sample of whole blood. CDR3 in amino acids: CASSQSSQGVGEQYF. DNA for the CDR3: TGCGCCAGCAGCCAATCTTCTCAGGGAGTCGGCGAGCAGTACTTC.